Listed below are T cell receptor beta chains from one sample, sequenced in a study of shared clonotypes between healthy human individuals. The method was immunoSEQ multiplex PCR; TCRdb's version includes in-frame clones alone and lacks a portion of them. The sample consists of approximately 2.5 million clones, over 85% of them appearing once. The sequencing sample was made of naive CD4+ T cells from PBMCs. The receptors stem from a man aged 18 to 29 in good health. Some clones in this sample may be carry-over from other donors' samples. CDR3s include the opening cysteine and the closing phenylalanine or tryptophan. Fields, in order: D gene, V gene, J gene, clone size, CDR3 DNA, CDR3 protein. D genes are given only for firm matches. Where a row states a size, it is once, few, many or the class of an expanded clone; other rows omit it.

>.|TRBV14|TRBJ2-7|.
TGTGCCAGCAGCCAGTCTTTCTTTCGGGCGGTCTACGAGCAGTACTTC
CASSQSFFRAVYEQYF
>.|TRBV18|TRBJ2-1|.
TGTGCCACCTCCCGCGGGGTGGGCGTCGGTGAGCAGTTCTTC
CATSRGVGVGEQFF
>.|TRBV7-9|TRBJ1-1|.
TGTGCCAGCAGCCCCCGGAGCACTGAAGCTTTCTTT
CASSPRSTEAFF
>.|TRBV7-9|TRBJ1-3|.
TGTGCCAGCAGCTCGGCAAGTAACACCATATATTTT
CASSSASNTIYF
>.|TRBV2|TRBJ1-1|.
TGTGCCAGCAGTCGTGGGGGGAACACTGAAGCTTTCTTT
CASSRGGNTEAFF
>.|TRBV7-3|TRBJ2-3|.
TGTGCCAGCAGCTTAATATCCCCGGCGGGCACAGATACGCAGTATTTT
CASSLISPAGTDTQYF
>.|TRBV29-1|TRBJ2-2|.
TGCAGCGTTGGGGGCGGGAACACCGGGGAGCTGTTTTTT
CSVGGGNTGELFF
>.|TRBV4-1|TRBJ2-3|.
TGCGCCAGCAGCCAAGATCCGGGGGATACGCAGTATTTT
CASSQDPGDTQYF
>.|TRBV4-1|TRBJ2-4|.
TGCGCCAGCAGCCAGATATTCCGACAGCCTAAGGCCAAAAACATTCAGTACTTC
CASSQIFRQPKAKNIQYF
>.|TRBV2|TRBJ1-5|.
TGTGCCAGCAGGGAGGCTATGTCCCAGCATTTT
CASREAMSQHF
>TRBD2|TRBV7-7|TRBJ2-1|.
TGTGCCAGCAGCTTGGGACTAGTCAATGAGCAGTTCTTC
CASSLGLVNEQFF
>.|TRBV7-9|TRBJ1-4|.
TGTGCCAGCAGCACCGCTACTTCAACTAATGAAAAACTGTTTTTT
CASSTATSTNEKLFF
>.|TRBV6-1|TRBJ2-3|.
TGTGCCAGCAGCCTGGAGGGCACAGATACGCAGTATTTT
CASSLEGTDTQYF
>TRBD2|TRBV27|TRBJ2-7|once
TGTGCCAGCAGTCCCGCCTCTACCCGACTAGCGGGAGAACAGTACTTC
CASSPASTRLAGEQYF
>.|TRBV28|TRBJ1-6|.
TGTGCCAGCAGTTCCCTCAATTCACCCCTCCACTTT
CASSSLNSPLHF
>TRBD1|TRBV28|TRBJ1-2|.
TGTGCCAGCAGCATGGGACAGGCGAATGGCTACACCTTC
CASSMGQANGYTF
>.|TRBV7-9|TRBJ2-5|.
TGTGCCAGCAGCCGAGACCCGGGGCCTGGGGAGACCCAGTACTTC
CASSRDPGPGETQYF
>.|TRBV6-5|TRBJ1-2|.
TGTGCCAGCACGGATACCAACTATGGCTACACCTTC
CASTDTNYGYTF
>.|TRBV2|TRBJ2-3|.
TGTGCCAGCAGGACGACATGGGCGGACACAGATACGCAGTATTTT
CASRTTWADTDTQYF
>.|TRBV19|TRBJ1-5|.
TGTGCCAGTACGGACCAGAGAGGAATGCAGCCCCAGCATTTT
CASTDQRGMQPQHF
>TRBD2|TRBV4-2|TRBJ2-3|.
TGTGCCAGCAGCCCACGACTAGCGGGAGCAGATACGCAGTATTTT
CASSPRLAGADTQYF
>.|TRBV11-3|TRBJ2-5|.
TGTGCCAGCAGCTTGGGGAGCCAAGAGACCCAGTACTTC
CASSLGSQETQYF
>TRBD1|TRBV6-5|TRBJ1-2|.
TGTGCCAGCAGTTCCGCCAGGGACAGGGAGGGCTACACCTTC
CASSSARDREGYTF
>TRBD2|TRBV28|TRBJ2-1|.
TGTGCCAGCAGTCGTAGCGGGAGAATCGATGAGCAGTTCTTC
CASSRSGRIDEQFF
>.|TRBV28|TRBJ1-2|.
TGTGCCAGCAGTTTGTACTATGGCTACACCTTC
CASSLYYGYTF
>.|TRBV7-3|TRBJ1-1|.
TGTGCCAGCAGCTTATCGCCAGGGACAAACACTGAAGCTTTCTTT
CASSLSPGTNTEAFF
>.|TRBV5-1|TRBJ2-1|.
TGCGCCAGCAGTTTGGGGGCGGCCCGGTCCTCCTACAATGAGCAGTTCTTC
CASSLGAARSSYNEQFF
>.|TRBV4-1|TRBJ2-7|.
TGCGCCAGCAGCCATACGGAACTCTACGAGCAGTACTTC
CASSHTELYEQYF
>TRBD2|TRBV5-1|TRBJ2-2|.
TGCGCCAGCAGCTTGGCCGTGTCAGCGGGAAACACCGGGGAGCTGTTTTTT
CASSLAVSAGNTGELFF
>.|TRBV28|TRBJ2-7|.
TGTGCCAGCGGCAACAGGGTGTCTTACGAGCAGTACTTC
CASGNRVSYEQYF
>.|TRBV11-2|TRBJ2-7|.
TGTGCCAGCAGCTCCTACGGATTTACCTACGAGCAGTACTTC
CASSSYGFTYEQYF
>.|TRBV7-9|TRBJ2-7|.
TGTGCCAGCAGCTTATCGTCCTACGAGCAGTACTTC
CASSLSSYEQYF
>.|TRBV18|TRBJ2-1|once
TGTGCCAGCTCACCACCTGGGCGCGCTAATGAGCAGTTCTTC
CASSPPGRANEQFF
>TRBD1|TRBV28|TRBJ1-2|.
TGTGCCAGCAGTTTCCCCATACAGGGGGCGGGCTACACCTTC
CASSFPIQGAGYTF
>.|TRBV18|TRBJ2-1|.
TGTGCCAGCTCATTCCCTAGCTCTCACAATGAGCAGTTCTTC
CASSFPSSHNEQFF
>.|TRBV19|TRBJ2-6|.
TGTGCCAGTAATACGTACAGCAGCTCTGGGGCCAACGTCCTGACTTTC
CASNTYSSSGANVLTF
>.|TRBV6-6|TRBJ2-1|.
TGTGCCAGCAGAGCCAGTGGAAGCTCCTACAATGAGCAGTTCTTC
CASRASGSSYNEQFF
>.|TRBV5-1|TRBJ1-2|.
TGCGCCAGCAGCATCCCGACCGATCCCTATGGCTACACCTTC
CASSIPTDPYGYTF
>.|TRBV5-1|TRBJ1-4|.
TGCGCCAGCAGCTTTAGGTGCAGGGTAAATGAAAAACTGTTTTTT
CASSFRCRVNEKLFF
>.|TRBV9|TRBJ2-3|.
TGTGCCAGCACCCGAGGGATAGGGGCAGATACGCAGTATTTT
CASTRGIGADTQYF
>.|TRBV6-1|TRBJ1-1|once
TGTGCCAGCAGGCAGAACACTGAAGCTTTCTTT
CASRQNTEAFF
>TRBD2|TRBV6-5|TRBJ2-7|.
TGTGCCAGCAGTTATTCGGGAGGACACTACGAGCAGTACTTC
CASSYSGGHYEQYF
>.|TRBV6-1|TRBJ2-7|.
TGTGCCAGCAGTCCCCTAAGGGACGGGACCTACGAGCAGTACTTC
CASSPLRDGTYEQYF
>TRBD2|TRBV18|TRBJ2-1|.
TGTGCCAGCTCACCACCGAGGCTAGCGGGAGTCTACAATGAGCAGTTCTTC
CASSPPRLAGVYNEQFF
>.|TRBV9|TRBJ2-2|.
TGTGCCAGCAGCGTAGAAAGCGGCACCGGGGAGCTGTTTTTT
CASSVESGTGELFF
>TRBD1|TRBV4-1|TRBJ1-1|.
TGCGCCAGCAGCCAACCACAGGGGGCTTTGGCTTTCTTT
CASSQPQGALAFF
>.|TRBV11-1|TRBJ2-7|.
TGTGCCAGCAGCTTAGGACAGACCTACGAGCAGTACTTC
CASSLGQTYEQYF
>TRBD2|TRBV28|TRBJ2-5|.
TGTGCCAACGGGGTAAGGGGAGGGGAGGCCGAGACCCAGTACTTC
CANGVRGGEAETQYF